This section outlines one T cell receptor (beta chain) sequence together with its context. This entry is derived from a study of cytomegalovirus exposure and HLA in healthy donors. The study ran its PCR with 60 Vbeta and 13 Jbeta primers. Here immunoSEQ multiplex PCR was the method, and the copy in TCRdb shows in-frame clones only, minus some. The data show 90,000 to 110,000 clones, with 78% seen just once and about 6% held by the top ten. Sequencing was carried out using PBMCs. This TCR derives from a male donor in good health and CMV-seronegative.

CDR3 sequence (DNA): TGTGCCAGCAGTTTTAGGTCGGGCGAGCAGTACTTC. It yields the protein CASSFRSGEQYF. The gene calls are TRBV27 and TRBJ2-7; no firm D call. The CDR3 spans 12 residues. Trimming took off 3 bases at V and 6 bases at J, with 9 bases between the two ends. Germline V gives CDR1 MNHEY, CDR2 SMNVEV (reference sequence).